Below are 7 T cell receptor beta chains sequenced from a single sample in a study of regulatory T cells in long-lasting Graves disease. Time point: persistent/refractory GD, antithyroid drugs over 5 years with positive TRAb. PBMC-derived RNA was used for the TCR library. Investigators prepared the TCR beta libraries by applying iRepertoire HTBI primers and Arm-PCR of CDR3 regions. MiXCR, applied by TCRdb to the multiplex PCR reads, yields one record per CDR3 protein. This sample yields about 460,000 distinct CDR3 sequences, of which around a fifth are seen a single time; under 15% belongs to the top ten. Sequencing was performed on peripheral blood mononuclear cells (PBMCs), taken when the disease was refractory, from a patient treated with antithyroid drugs. All receptors come from a female donor with Graves disease.

This chain uses TRBV5-1 with TRBJ1-1; TRBD1 matches at 11 bases. CDR3 size: 15 residues. The trim removed 3 bases at V and 6 bases at J, leaving 7 bases unmatched. The germline CDR1 and CDR2 sequences are SGHRS and YFSETQ. The CDR3 DNA follows: TGCGCCAGCAGCTCGGGAGGGGGACAGGGGGCTGAAGCTTTCTTT. Amino acids: CASSSGGGQGAEAFF. Complete variable domain (other parts from reference TRBV5-1 and TRBJ1-1): KAGVTQTPRYLIKTRGQQVTLSCSPISGHRSVSWYQQTPGQGLQFLFEYFSETQRNKGNFPGRFSGRQFSNSRSEMNVSTLELGDSALYLCASSSGGGQGAEAFFGQGTRLTVV.

The gene calls are TRBV28 and TRBJ1-5; no definite D call. Per germline, CDR1 MDHEN and CDR2 SYDVKM. V gave up 5 bases and J gave up 0 bases, with 20 bases separating them. CDR3 length: 18 residues. The CDR3: CASSPLAGYPYSNQPQHF. CDR3 nucleotides: TGTGCCAGCAGTCCGTTGGCAGGCTATCCTTATAGCAATCAGCCCCAGCATTTT.

This chain uses TRBV6-1 with TRBJ1-5; D might be TRBD1 (5 bases). Germline V gene sequence: CDR1 MNHNS, CDR2 SASEGT. The V end was cut by 4 bases, the J end by 0 bases, with 22 bases between. This CDR3 has 19 residues. In nucleotides, the CDR3 is TGTGCCAGCAGTGGGCCAGGGCGATCACGACAGCATAGCAATCAGCCCCAGCATTTT. Translation gives CASSGPGRSRQHSNQPQHF.

V usage is TRBV7-2 and J usage is TRBJ2-3; D not certain. The CDR3 sequence is 13 residues long. V was trimmed by 0 bases and J by 10 bases, leaving 11 bases between them. In germline, CDR1 is SGHTA, CDR2 FQGNSA. This CDR3 reads CASSLAQDYPQYF. The CDR3 DNA is TGTGCCAGCAGCTTAGCCCAAGATTATCCGCAGTATTTT.

This clonotype occurred a few times. CDR3 nucleotide sequence: TGTGCCAGCAGCTCCCCGGATGAGACCCAGTACTTC. This translates into CASSSPDETQYF. The V and J genes are TRBV9 and TRBJ2-5; D is unclear. The CDR3 runs 12 residues. The V and J ends lost 4 bases and 5 bases respectively, with 9 bases between them. Germline assignment: CDR1 SGDLS and CDR2 YYNGEE.

This clonotype was picked up many times. The chain uses TRBV12-3 or TRBV12-4 and TRBJ1-5; 9 bases fit TRBD1. This CDR3 has 15 residues. The V gene end was trimmed by 5 bases and the J gene end by 4 bases; junction bases not matched to a gene: 6. This chain's CDR3 is CASSPGQGFNQPQHF. Here the CDR3 DNA reads TGTGCCAGCAGTCCGGGACAGGGTTTTAATCAGCCCCAGCATTTT.

In this sample, this clonotype turned up many times. The chain couples TRBV10-3 to TRBJ1-4; TRBD1 agrees at 9 bases. This CDR3 comprises 14 residues. CDR1 is ENHRY and CDR2 is SYGVKD in the germline V gene. With 3 bases clipped from V and 10 bases from J, the junction kept 6 bases outside the gene matches. The CDR3 DNA sequence: TGTGCCATCAGTGACGGGGACAGGGAAGGAAAACTGTTTTTT. The encoded protein is CAISDGDREGKLFF.